The clone carrying this TCR beta chain occurred a few times. These data belong to a study of blood T cell repertoires in COVID-19. The CDR3 has 15 residues. The V gene lost 4 bases and the J gene lost 9 bases, with 19 bases spanning the gap. Germline CDR1 is KGHSH and CDR2 is LQKENI. Assay: immunoSEQ multiplex PCR; the TCRdb copy retains only in-frame clones and omits some. The repertoire holds 150,000 to 200,000 clones, with approximately 86% as singletons. V usage is TRBV18 and J usage is TRBJ2-1, with D maybe TRBD2 (6 bases). The sequence was obtained from a man aged 60 to 69 with acute or convalescent COVID-19. Sequenced input: peripheral blood. For the CDR3, the DNA is TGTGCCAGCTCACTGTCGTTAACGGGAGTGGGTGAGCAGTTCTTC. It encodes CASSLSLTGVGEQFF.